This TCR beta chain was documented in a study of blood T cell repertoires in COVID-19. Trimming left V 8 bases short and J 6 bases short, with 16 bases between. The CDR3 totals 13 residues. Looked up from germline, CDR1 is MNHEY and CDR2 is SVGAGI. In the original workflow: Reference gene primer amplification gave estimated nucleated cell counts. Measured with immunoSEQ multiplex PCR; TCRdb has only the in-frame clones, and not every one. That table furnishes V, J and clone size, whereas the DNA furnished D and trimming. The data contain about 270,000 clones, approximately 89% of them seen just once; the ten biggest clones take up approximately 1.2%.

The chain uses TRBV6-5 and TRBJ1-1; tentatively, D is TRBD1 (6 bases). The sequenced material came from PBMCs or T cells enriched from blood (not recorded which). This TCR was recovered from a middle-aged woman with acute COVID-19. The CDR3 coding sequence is TGTGCCAGCTCACTCACAGGGTTTGCTGAAGCTTTCTTT. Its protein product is CASSLTGFAEAFF.